Reported below is one T cell receptor (beta chain). What antigen it recognizes has not been identified. Per-base qualities were not stored, and no clone one base away is much larger. Sequencing instrument: Illumina MiSeq. TCR beta libraries were prepared by quantitative 5'-RACE with molecular barcodes. The original methods were these. To identify disease-linked TCR variants, a new computational method was used, one built on a probabilistic model of VDJ rearrangement. TCRdb reprocessed the public reads (quality trimming at Q25 with fastp, clone calling with MiXCR) and kept in-frame beta chains. Under each unique CDR3 protein, matching rows form one entry showing the most common genes and DNA. TCRdb's processing, not the authors' own work, is the source of the V and J calls. Here the sample has around 25,000 distinct CDR3 sequences; less than 20% occur a single time. Jointly, the top ten make up approximately 27% of the sample.

The data derive from a study of CD8 T cells in ankylosing spondylitis (dated by TCRdb to 2016 to 2017). At the level of the whole study: To find TCR variants linked to disease, the study profiled T cell receptor beta repertoires in ankylosing spondylitis patients and healthy donors. In total, the full study cohort was made up of 100 to 140 healthy donors and roughly 27 ankylosing spondylitis patients. Samples of peripheral blood were taken, and for ankylosing spondylitis patients, synovial fluid was collected as well. General study outcomes and caveats: In peripheral blood, the disease-linked clones were found at relatively low frequencies and had a CD8+ phenotype. Significant enrichment of the disease-linked clones was reported in matched synovial fluid samples from ankylosing spondylitis patients. Some of the motif variants had been reported before in the synovial fluid and blood of reactive arthritis patients, a finding that suggests common disease-initiation mechanisms. A TCR beta motif of 7 or 8 highly homologous amino acid variants appeared characteristic of blood from ankylosing spondylitis patients.

Relative to germline, V is missing 1 base and J is missing 7 bases, with 7 bases of the junction outside any gene match. The CDR3 runs 15 residues from the cysteine to the phenylalanine. Solely the CDR3 DNA is kept, with 45 bases framed from the first base. As encoded in the germline V gene, CDR1 is SGHTA while CDR2 is FQGNSA. Sequencing was carried out using blood. The receptor's source is a male donor with ankylosing spondylitis or in good health (not recorded which). Recombination joined TRBV7-2 with TRBJ2-1, with 7 bases aligning to TRBD1. The CDR3 protein: CASSLGRQGVNEQFF. The base sequence is TGTGCCAGCAGCTTAGGTAGGCAGGGGGTAAATGAGCAGTTCTTC.